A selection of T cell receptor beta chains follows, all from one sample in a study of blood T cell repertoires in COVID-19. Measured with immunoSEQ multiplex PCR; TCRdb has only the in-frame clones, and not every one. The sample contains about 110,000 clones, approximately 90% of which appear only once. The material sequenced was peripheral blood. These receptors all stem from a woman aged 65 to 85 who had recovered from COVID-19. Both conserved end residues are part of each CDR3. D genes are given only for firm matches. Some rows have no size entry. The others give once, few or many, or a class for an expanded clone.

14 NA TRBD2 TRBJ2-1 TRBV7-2 CASGTSGGAGEQFF TGTGCCAGCGGGACCAGCGGGGGGGCAGGTGAGCAGTTCTTC
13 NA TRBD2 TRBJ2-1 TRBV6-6 CASRIGGGNEQFF TGTGCCAGCAGGATCGGGGGGGGGAATGAGCAGTTCTTC
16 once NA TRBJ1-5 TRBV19 CASTWGGAHPQQPQHF TGTGCCAGTACCTGGGGAGGGGCCCACCCCCAGCAGCCCCAGCATTTT
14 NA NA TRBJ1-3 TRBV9 CASSVEGAGNTIYF TGTGCCAGCAGCGTGGAGGGCGCAGGAAACACCATATATTTT
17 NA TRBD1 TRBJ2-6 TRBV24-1 CATSDPGQGPGANVLTF TGTGCCACCAGTGACCCGGGACAGGGACCTGGGGCCAACGTCCTGACTTTC
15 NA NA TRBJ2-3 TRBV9 CASSVAWWRGDTQYF TGTGCCAGCAGCGTCGCCTGGTGGCGGGGAGATACGCAGTATTTT
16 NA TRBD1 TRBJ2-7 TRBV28 CASSPISGQETYEQYF TGTGCCAGCAGCCCAATCTCGGGACAGGAGACCTACGAGCAGTACTTC
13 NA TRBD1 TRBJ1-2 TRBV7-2 CASTPGGTYGYTF TGTGCCAGCACCCCAGGGGGGACCTATGGCTACACCTTC
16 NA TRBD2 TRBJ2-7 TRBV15 CATSRGGSGGAGEQYF TGTGCCACCAGCAGAGGAGGGAGCGGGGGGGCCGGGGAGCAGTACTTC
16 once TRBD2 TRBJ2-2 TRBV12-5 CASGLLGLENTGELFF TGTGCTAGTGGTTTGCTCGGACTAGAGAACACCGGGGAGCTGTTTTTT
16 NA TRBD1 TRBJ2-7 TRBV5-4 CASSTPGQGISLEQYF TGTGCCAGCAGCACCCCGGGACAGGGGATTTCCTTGGAGCAGTACTTC
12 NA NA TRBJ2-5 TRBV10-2 CASSSQAETQYF TGCGCCAGCAGCTCCCAGGCGGAGACCCAGTACTTC
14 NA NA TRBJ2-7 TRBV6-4 CASTRQTSSYEQYF TGTGCCAGCACAAGGCAGACAAGCTCCTACGAGCAGTACTTC
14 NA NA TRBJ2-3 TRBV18 CASSPPSGDITQYF TGTGCCAGCTCACCACCTTCAGGGGATATTACGCAGTATTTT
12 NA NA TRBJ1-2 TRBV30 CAWSEGVYGYTF TGTGCCTGGAGTGAGGGGGTCTATGGCTACACCTTC
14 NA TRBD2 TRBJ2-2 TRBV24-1 CATSLAVQGGELFF TGTGCCACTTCCCTAGCGGTGCAGGGCGGGGAGCTGTTTTTT
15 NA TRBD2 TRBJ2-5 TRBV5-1 CASSLAQGGRETQYF TGCGCCAGCAGCTTGGCCCAGGGAGGGCGAGAGACCCAGTACTTC
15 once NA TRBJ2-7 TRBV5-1 CASSLVPTVPYEQYF TGCGCCAGCAGCTTGGTACCGACAGTCCCCTACGAGCAGTACTTC
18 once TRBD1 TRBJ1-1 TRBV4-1 CASSRHHRDRGYDTEAFF TGCGCCAGCAGCCGGCACCACCGGGACAGGGGGTATGACACTGAAGCTTTCTTT
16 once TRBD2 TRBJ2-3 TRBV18 CASSPGLAGEADTQYF TGTGCCAGCTCACCTGGACTAGCGGGAGAGGCAGATACGCAGTATTTT
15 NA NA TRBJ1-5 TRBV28 CASSSDGDSNQPQHF TGTGCCAGCAGTTCGGACGGGGATAGCAATCAGCCCCAGCATTTT
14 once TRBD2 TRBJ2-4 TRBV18 CASTAGGTKNIQYF TGTGCCAGCACAGCGGGAGGAACCAAAAACATTCAGTACTTC
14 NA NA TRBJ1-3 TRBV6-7 CASSSPGEENTIYF TGTGCCAGCAGTTCCCCCGGGGAGGAAAACACCATATATTTT
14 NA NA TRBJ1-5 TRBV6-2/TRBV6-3 CASSTRGSNQPQHF TGTGCCAGCAGTACCAGGGGAAGCAATCAGCCCCAGCATTTT
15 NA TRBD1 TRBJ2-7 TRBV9 CASSAGTGGFYEQYF TGTGCCAGCAGCGCCGGGACAGGGGGGTTCTACGAGCAGTACTTC
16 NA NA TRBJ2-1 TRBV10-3 CAISAREWTSVNEQFF TGTGCCATCAGTGCTCGGGAGTGGACGAGTGTCAATGAGCAGTTCTTC
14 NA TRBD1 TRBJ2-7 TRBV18 CASSPSAGGYEQYF TGTGCCAGCTCACCATCGGCAGGGGGTTACGAGCAGTACTTC
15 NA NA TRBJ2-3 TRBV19 CASSITRSVTDTQYF TGTGCCAGTAGTATCACTAGGTCTGTGACAGATACGCAGTATTTT
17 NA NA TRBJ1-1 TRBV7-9 CASSSPLGGGRNTEAFF TGTGCCAGCAGCTCCCCTCTTGGGGGAGGGCGGAACACTGAAGCTTTCTTT
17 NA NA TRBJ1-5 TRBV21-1 CASSKRRPSISNQPQHF TGTGCCAGCAGCAAGAGGAGGCCTTCTATAAGCAATCAGCCCCAGCATTTT
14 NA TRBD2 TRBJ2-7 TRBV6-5 CASSYGTSGYEQYF TGTGCCAGCAGTTACGGGACTAGCGGGTACGAGCAGTACTTC
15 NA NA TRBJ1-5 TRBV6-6 CASSLRGGSNQPQHF TGTGCCAGCAGTCTCCGAGGGGGTAGCAATCAGCCCCAGCATTTT
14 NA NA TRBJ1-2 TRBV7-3 CASRQTGGNYGYTF TGTGCCAGCAGACAAACGGGGGGTAACTATGGCTACACCTTC